The entry below describes one T cell receptor beta chain. Its antigen is currently unknown. Trimming shortened V by 2 bases and J by 6 bases, and 11 bases separated the two germline ends. The CDR3 contains 13 residues. CDR1 and CDR2 (germline): ENHRY, SYGVKD. TCRdb re-called the 5' RACE reads through MiXCR, storing one row per CDR3 protein. The sample yields around 340,000 distinct CDR3 sequences, over 20% seen once. The sample originates from a study of T-cell memory formation after mild COVID-19. Overall study results and limits: Some clones that responded turned up in pre-infection memory, which suggests that cross-reactive memory joined in.

The V gene is TRBV10-3, the J gene TRBJ2-7; a possible D gene is TRBD1 (6 bases). The TCR originated in an adult woman who had mild COVID-19 (a few samples of this study predate the infection). Cell type and time point are not known. Input material: PBMCs or a T cell subset sorted from them (not recorded which). The CDR3 bases are TGTGCCATCAGTGAGGCTACAGGGTTCGAGCAGTACTTC. Protein sequence: CAISEATGFEQYF.